The clone carrying this T cell receptor gamma chain was seen just once. The data belong to a study of gamma-delta chains in newborns, infants, children. Study-level information: Polyclonal expansion of innate γδ T cells after birth follows microbial exposure.

With V trimmed by 0 bases and J by 0 bases, 17 bases remained unmatched. Per germline, CDR1 VTNTFY and CDR2 YDVSTARD (reference sequence). The CDR3 is made up of 19 amino acids. TCRdb reran clone calling via CATT on the reads. This table holds thousands of gamma-chain clones, about 40% found once. The chain uses TRGV3 and TRGJ1 or TRGJ2. TCRdb gives no J gene; it was assigned here by matching the DNA to germline. The receptor comes from a child who was a newborn, infant or young child, either healthy, febrile or measles-vaccinated (not recorded which). Sequenced material: blood. The CDR3 coding sequence is TGTGCCACCTGGGACAGGCCTCGGGGACTTACCTCGAATTATTATAAGAAACTCTTT. It yields the protein CATWDRPRGLTSNYYKKLF.